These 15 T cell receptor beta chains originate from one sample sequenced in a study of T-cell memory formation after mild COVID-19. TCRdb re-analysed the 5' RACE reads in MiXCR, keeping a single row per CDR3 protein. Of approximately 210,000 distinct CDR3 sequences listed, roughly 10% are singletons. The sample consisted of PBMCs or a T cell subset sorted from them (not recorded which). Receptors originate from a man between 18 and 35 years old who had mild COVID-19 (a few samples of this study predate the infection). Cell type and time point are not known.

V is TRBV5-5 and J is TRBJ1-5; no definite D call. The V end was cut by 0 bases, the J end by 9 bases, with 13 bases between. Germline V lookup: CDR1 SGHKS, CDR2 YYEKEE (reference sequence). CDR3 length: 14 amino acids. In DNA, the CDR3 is TGTGCCAGCAGCTTGGCCTTATTTCTCCCGCCCCAGCATTTT. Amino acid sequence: CASSLALFLPPQHF.

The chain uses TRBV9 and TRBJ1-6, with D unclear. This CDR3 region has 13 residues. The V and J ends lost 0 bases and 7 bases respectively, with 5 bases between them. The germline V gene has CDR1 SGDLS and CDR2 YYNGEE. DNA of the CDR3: TGTGCCAGCAGCGTAGTCCAGAATTCACCCCTCCACTTT. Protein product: CASSVVQNSPLHF.

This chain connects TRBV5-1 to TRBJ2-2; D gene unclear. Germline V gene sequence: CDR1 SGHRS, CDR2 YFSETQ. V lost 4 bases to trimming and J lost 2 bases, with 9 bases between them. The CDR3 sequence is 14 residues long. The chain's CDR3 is CASSRSPNTGELFF. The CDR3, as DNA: TGCGCCAGCAGCAGGTCCCCAAACACCGGGGAGCTGTTTTTT. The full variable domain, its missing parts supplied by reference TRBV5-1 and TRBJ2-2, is KAGVTQTPRYLIKTRGQQVTLSCSPISGHRSVSWYQQTPGQGLQFLFEYFSETQRNKGNFPGRFSGRQFSNSRSEMNVSTLELGDSALYLCASSRSPNTGELFFGEGSRLTVL.

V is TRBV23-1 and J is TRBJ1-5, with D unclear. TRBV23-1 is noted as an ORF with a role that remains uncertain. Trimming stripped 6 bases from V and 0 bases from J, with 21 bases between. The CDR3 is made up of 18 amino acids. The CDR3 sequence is CASSPRAPSAYSNQPQHF. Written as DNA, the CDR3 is TGCGCCAGCAGCCCACGAGCGCCCTCCGCCTATAGCAATCAGCCCCAGCATTTT.

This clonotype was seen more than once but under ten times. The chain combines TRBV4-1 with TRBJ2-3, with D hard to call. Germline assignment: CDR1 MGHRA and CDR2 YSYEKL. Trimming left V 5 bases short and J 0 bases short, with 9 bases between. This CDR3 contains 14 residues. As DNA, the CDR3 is TGCGCCAGCAGCGGGCACGGTAGCACAGATACGCAGTATTTT. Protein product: CASSGHGSTDTQYF.

CDR3: CASSFDRIKEGEQFF. The CDR3 DNA reads as TGTGCCAGCAGCTTCGACAGAATCAAGGAGGGTGAGCAGTTCTTC. J is TRBJ2-1 and V is TRBV7-9, with TRBD2 as a possible D gene (6 bases). Germline CDR1 is SEHNR and CDR2 is FQNEAQ (reference sequence). This CDR3 contains 15 residues. The V gene lost 3 bases and the J gene lost 9 bases, with 18 bases spanning the gap.

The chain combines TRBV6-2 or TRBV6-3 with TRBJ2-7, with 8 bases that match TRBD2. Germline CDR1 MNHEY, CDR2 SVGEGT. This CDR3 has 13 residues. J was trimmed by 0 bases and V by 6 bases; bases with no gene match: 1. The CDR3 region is CASRGTSSYEQYV. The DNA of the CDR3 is TGTGCCAGCAGAGGGACTAGCTCCTACGAGCAGTACGTC.

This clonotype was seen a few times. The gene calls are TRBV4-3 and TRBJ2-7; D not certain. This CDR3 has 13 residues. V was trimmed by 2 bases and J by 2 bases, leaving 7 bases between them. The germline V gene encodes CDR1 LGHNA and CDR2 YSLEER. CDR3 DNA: TGCGCCAGCAGCCAATTAGGGACCTACGAGCAGTACGTC. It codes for CASSQLGTYEQYV.

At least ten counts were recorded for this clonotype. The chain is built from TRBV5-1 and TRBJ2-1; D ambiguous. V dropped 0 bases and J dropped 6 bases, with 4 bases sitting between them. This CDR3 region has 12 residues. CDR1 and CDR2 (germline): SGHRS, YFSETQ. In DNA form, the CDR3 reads TGCGCCAGCAGCTTGGTGGTCAATGAGCAGTTCTTC. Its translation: CASSLVVNEQFF.

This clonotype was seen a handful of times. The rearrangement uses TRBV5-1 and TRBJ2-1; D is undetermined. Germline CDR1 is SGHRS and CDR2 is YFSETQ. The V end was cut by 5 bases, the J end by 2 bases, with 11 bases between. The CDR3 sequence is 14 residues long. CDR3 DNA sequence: TGCGCCAGCAGTCGTCCCGAAACCTACAATGAGCAGTTCTTC. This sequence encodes CASSRPETYNEQFF.

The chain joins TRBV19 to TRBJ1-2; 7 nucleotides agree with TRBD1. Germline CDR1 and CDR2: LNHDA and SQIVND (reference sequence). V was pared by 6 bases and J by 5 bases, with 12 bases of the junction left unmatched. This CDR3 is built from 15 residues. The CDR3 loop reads CASSPRGLRGYGYTF. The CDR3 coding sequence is TGTGCCAGTAGCCCGAGGGGGCTTCGGGGATATGGCTACACCTTC.

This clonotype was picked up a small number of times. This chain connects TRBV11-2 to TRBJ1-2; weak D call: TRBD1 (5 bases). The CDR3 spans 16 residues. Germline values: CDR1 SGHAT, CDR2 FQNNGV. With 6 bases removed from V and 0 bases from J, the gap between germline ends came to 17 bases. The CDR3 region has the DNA TGTGCCAGCAGAGCCCCGGGACCGGTAGCTAACTATGGCTACACCTTC. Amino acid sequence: CASRAPGPVANYGYTF.

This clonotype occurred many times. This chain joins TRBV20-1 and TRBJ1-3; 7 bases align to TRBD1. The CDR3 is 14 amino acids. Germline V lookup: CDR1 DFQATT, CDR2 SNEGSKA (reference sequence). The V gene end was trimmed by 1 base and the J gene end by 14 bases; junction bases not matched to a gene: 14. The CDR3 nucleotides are TGCAGTGCTAGAGTCGGGACAGCTTCCACTGAGGTATATTTT. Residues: CSARVGTASTEVYF.

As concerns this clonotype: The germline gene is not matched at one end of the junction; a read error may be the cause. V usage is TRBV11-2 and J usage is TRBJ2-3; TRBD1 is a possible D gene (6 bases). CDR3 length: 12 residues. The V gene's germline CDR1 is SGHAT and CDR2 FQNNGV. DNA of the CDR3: TGTGCCAGCAGCTCCAACAGGGTCGGCGTGGATTTT. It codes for CASSSNRVGVDF.

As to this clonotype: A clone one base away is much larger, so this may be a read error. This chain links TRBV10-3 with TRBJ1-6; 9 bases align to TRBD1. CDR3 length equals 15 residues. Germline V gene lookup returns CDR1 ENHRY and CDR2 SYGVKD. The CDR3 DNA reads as TGTGCCATCAGAAAACCGGGACAGGGTAATTCACCCCTCCAATTT. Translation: CAIRKPGQGNSPLQF.